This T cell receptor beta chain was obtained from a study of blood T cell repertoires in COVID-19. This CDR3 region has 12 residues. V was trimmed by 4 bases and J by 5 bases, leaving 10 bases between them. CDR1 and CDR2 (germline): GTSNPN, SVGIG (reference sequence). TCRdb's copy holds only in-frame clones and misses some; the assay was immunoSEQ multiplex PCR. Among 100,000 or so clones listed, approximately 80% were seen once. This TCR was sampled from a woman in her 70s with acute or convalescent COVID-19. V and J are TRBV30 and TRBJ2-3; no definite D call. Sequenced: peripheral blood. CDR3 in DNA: TGTGCCTGGACCCGAGTGAAAGATACGCAGTATTTT. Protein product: CAWTRVKDTQYF.